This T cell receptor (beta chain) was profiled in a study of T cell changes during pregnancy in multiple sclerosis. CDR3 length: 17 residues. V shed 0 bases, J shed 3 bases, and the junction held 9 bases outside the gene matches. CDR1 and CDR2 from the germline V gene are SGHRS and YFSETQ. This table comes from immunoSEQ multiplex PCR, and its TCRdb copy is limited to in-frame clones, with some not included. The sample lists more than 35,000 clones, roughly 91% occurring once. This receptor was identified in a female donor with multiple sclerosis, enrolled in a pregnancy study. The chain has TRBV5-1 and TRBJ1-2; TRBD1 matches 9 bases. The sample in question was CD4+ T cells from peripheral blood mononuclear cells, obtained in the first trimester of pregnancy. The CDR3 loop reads CASSLARGTGMDYGYTF. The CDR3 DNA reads TGCGCCAGCAGCTTGGCCCGGGGGACAGGGATGGACTATGGCTACACCTTC.